This is a list of T cell receptor beta chains from one sample in a study of blood T cell repertoires in COVID-19. Method: immunoSEQ multiplex PCR; TCRdb's copy keeps in-frame clones and lacks some. The repertoire holds about 400,000 clones, roughly 90% seen once, with 4.3% in the top ten. What was sequenced was peripheral blood. These receptors originate from a woman in her thirties with acute or convalescent COVID-19. Both conserved end residues are trimmed from each CDR3. Fields, in order: J gene, D gene, V gene, CDR3 protein. A D gene is named only where the DNA matches it firmly.

J gene: TRBJ1-1
D gene: NA
V gene: TRBV3-1/TRBV3-2
CDR3 protein: ASTGSGEAF

J gene: TRBJ1-2
D gene: NA
V gene: TRBV3-1/TRBV3-2
CDR3 protein: ASSQDRGRSLGYT

J gene: TRBJ2-3
D gene: NA
V gene: TRBV11-2
CDR3 protein: ASSLEGQGTQY

J gene: TRBJ1-2
D gene: NA
V gene: TRBV28
CDR3 protein: ASSLSRNYGYT

J gene: TRBJ1-5
D gene: TRBD1
V gene: TRBV19
CDR3 protein: ASNPGRGRDQPQH

J gene: TRBJ2-7
D gene: TRBD1
V gene: TRBV7-9
CDR3 protein: ASSSQPSTGRFYYEQY

J gene: TRBJ1-5
D gene: NA
V gene: TRBV24-1
CDR3 protein: ATSDWAGPQH

J gene: TRBJ2-5
D gene: NA
V gene: TRBV20-1
CDR3 protein: SVLLKTQY

J gene: TRBJ2-7
D gene: NA
V gene: TRBV11-1
CDR3 protein: ASSLAPGPSYEQY

J gene: TRBJ2-5
D gene: TRBD1
V gene: TRBV7-9
CDR3 protein: ASSFGQGAQETQY

J gene: TRBJ1-3
D gene: NA
V gene: TRBV12-3/TRBV12-4
CDR3 protein: ASSFVNTIY

J gene: TRBJ2-3
D gene: TRBD1
V gene: TRBV18
CDR3 protein: ASSPQGAGADTQY

J gene: TRBJ1-1
D gene: NA
V gene: TRBV4-1
CDR3 protein: ASSQDLEAF

J gene: TRBJ2-1
D gene: TRBD2
V gene: TRBV29-1
CDR3 protein: SVGDGGVQF

J gene: TRBJ2-1
D gene: TRBD2
V gene: TRBV6-5
CDR3 protein: ASSSGGGRGYEQF

J gene: TRBJ2-7
D gene: NA
V gene: TRBV20-1
CDR3 protein: SASGQTYEQY

J gene: TRBJ2-7
D gene: NA
V gene: TRBV25-1
CDR3 protein: ASSDWRETYEQY

J gene: TRBJ1-1
D gene: NA
V gene: TRBV6-1
CDR3 protein: ATGGGTEAF